The 5 T cell receptor beta chains listed next were all sequenced from one sample in a study of human T cells and chemical hapten exposure. TCRdb reanalysed the RACE reads using MiXCR and keeps one entry per CDR3 protein. The sample consists of approximately 320,000 distinct CDR3 sequences, around 5% of them appearing once. The time point was: pre-sensitization, week 0. Treatment given: therapeutic diphenylcyclopropenone sensitization with weekly scalp DPC. Sequenced material: whole blood, taken in connection with sensitization to the hapten diphenylcyclopropenone (DPC). These receptors were taken from a woman aged 18 to 35 with alopecia areata. Some clones in this sample may be carry-over from other donors' samples.

This clonotype was observed a handful of times. The J gene is TRBJ2-7, the V gene TRBV5-1, with D perhaps TRBD1 (6 bases). CDR3 length: 15 residues. CDR1 and CDR2 from the germline V gene are SGHRS and YFSETQ. V was shortened by 3 bases and J by 3 bases, with 16 bases between the two germline ends. CDR3 nucleotide sequence: TGCGCCAGCAGCTCCACTACCGGGACAATCTACGAGCAGTACTTC. Translation gives CASSSTTGTIYEQYF.

This clonotype has just a few counts. The J gene is TRBJ2-1, the V gene TRBV12-3 or TRBV12-4; D possibly matches TRBD1 or TRBD2 (5 bases each). The CDR3 consists of 15 residues. With 3 bases removed from V and 8 bases from J, the gap between germline ends came to 17 bases. CDR3 residues: CASSFTGGRVHEQFF. The CDR3 bases are TGTGCCAGCAGTTTCACAGGAGGAAGAGTCCATGAGCAGTTCTTC.

This clonotype was found many times. V is TRBV7-2 and J is TRBJ1-5, with D hard to call. Deletions cut 1 base from V and 0 bases from J, with 7 bases between. CDR3 length equals 15 residues. The germline V gene encodes CDR1 SGHTA and CDR2 FQGNSA. CDR3 bases: TGTGCCAGCAGCTTAGTCCTCGATAGCAATCAGCCCCAGCATTTT. As protein: CASSLVLDSNQPQHF.

This clonotype was seen ten or more times. Written as DNA, the CDR3 is TGTGCCAGCAGCCGAGGGGGGACTGAAGCTTTCTTT. It specifies CASSRGGTEAFF. The chain employs TRBV7-6 and TRBJ1-1, with D perhaps matching TRBD1 (6 bases). Germline-derived CDR1 and CDR2 are SGHVS and FNYEAQ. Trimming cost V 5 bases and J 5 bases, with 9 bases left between them. The CDR3 runs 12 residues.

There are a few counts of this clonotype. V and J are TRBV6-5 and TRBJ1-6, with TRBD1 matching over 8 bases. This CDR3 is built from 12 residues. Germline assignment: CDR1 MNHEY and CDR2 SVGAGI. V lost 8 bases and J lost 8; bases outside the gene matches: 2. DNA of the CDR3: TGTGCCAGCGCGACAGGGGATTCACCCCTCCACTTT. This translates into CASATGDSPLHF.